One TCR beta chain is described in this entry. The antigen remains undetermined. The sample is drawn from a study of beta chain features in type 1 diabetes. Germline loops: CDR1 SGDLS, CDR2 YYNGEE. V was clipped by 4 bases and J by 2 bases; unmatched bases: 5. There are 14 residues in the CDR3. Study-wide findings and caveats: Naive, central memory and Treg TCRB repertoires seemed to resemble each other more closely in patients than they did in healthy donors.

Sequencing targeted expressed TCRB transcripts, as all isolated RNA had been reverse transcribed. Using immunoSEQ multiplex PCR, the repertoire was profiled, and TCRdb retains in-frame clones only, with some absent. The data contain more than 300,000 clones, about 15% of them seen just once; the ten biggest clones take up more than 0.015%. This rearrangement joins TRBV9 to TRBJ2-5; 7 bases line up with TRBD2. The receptor was derived from a woman between 18 and 29 years old in good health. The sample taken for sequencing was naive CD4+ T cells from blood. CDR3 nucleotide sequence: TGTGCCAGCAGCTCACGACTAGCACAAGAGACCCAGTACTTC. As protein: CASSSRLAQETQYF.